Following are 5 T cell receptor beta chains from one sample sequenced in a study of blood T cells in healthy people across ages. Alongside a J-beta primer mix, a sample-barcoded 5' primer served in a second PCR lasting about 7 to 12 cycles. TCRdb re-called the 5' RACE reads through MiXCR, storing one row per CDR3 protein. This table has 2 million or so distinct CDR3 sequences, 49% appearing once. Sequencing was done on a sample of blood. The source of these receptors is a woman between 35 and 50 years old in good health.

The genes are TRBV20-1 and TRBJ1-4, with D unresolved. The V and J ends lost 6 bases and 4 bases respectively, with 15 bases between them. There are 14 residues in the CDR3. Germline V gene sequence: CDR1 DFQATT, CDR2 SNEGSKA (reference sequence). The CDR3 reads CSAVLLPRNEKLFF. The DNA for the CDR3 is TGCAGTGCAGTTCTACTACCGCGTAATGAAAAACTGTTTTTT.

V is TRBV6-2 or TRBV6-3 and J is TRBJ2-5; a weak D match, TRBD1 (6 bases). CDR3 size: 17 residues. CDR1 MNHEY and CDR2 SVGEGT come from the germline V gene. Trimming took off 0 bases at V and 5 bases at J, with 19 bases between the two ends. The chain's CDR3 is CASSYSGQPRPWETQYF. The CDR3 region has the DNA TGTGCCAGCAGTTACTCAGGACAGCCGAGGCCTTGGGAGACCCAGTACTTC.

The V gene is TRBV20-1, the J gene TRBJ2-1, with 12 bases lining up with TRBD2. The junction had 10 bases not matched to a gene; V was cut back by 0 bases and J by 10 bases. CDR1 and CDR2 (germline): DFQATT, SNEGSKA (reference sequence). CDR3 size: 16 residues. The CDR3 spells CSAREGLAGRGYEQFF. Here the CDR3 DNA reads TGCAGTGCTAGAGAAGGACTAGCGGGGAGGGGCTACGAGCAGTTCTTC.

V gene TRBV6-2 or TRBV6-3 combines with J gene TRBJ2-7, with a weak D call TRBD2 (5 bases). CDR1 MNHEY and CDR2 SVGEGT come from the germline V gene. The length of the CDR3 is 12 residues. V lost 2 bases, J lost 5 bases, and 7 bases lay in between. This CDR3 reads CASSYEGNEQYF. The CDR3 region has the DNA TGTGCCAGCAGTTACGAGGGAAACGAGCAGTACTTC.

This clonotype occurred a few times. The V gene is TRBV29-1, the J gene TRBJ2-5; D unresolved. CDR3 length: 12 residues. The ends were cut back, 7 bases at V and 0 bases at J, with 9 bases in the middle. Germline V gene data show CDR1 as SQVTM and CDR2 as ANQGSEA. This CDR3 reads CSGAQYQETQYF. Written as DNA, the CDR3 is TGCAGCGGCGCCCAGTACCAAGAGACCCAGTACTTC.